This section outlines one TCR beta chain sequence together with its context. No antigen is known for it. This CDR3 region has 16 residues. Looked up from germline, CDR1 is SGHTA and CDR2 is FQGTGA. V shed 5 bases and J shed 0 bases, with 15 bases lying between them. Each of the donors was a healthy bone marrow donor. This record comes from a study of cytomegalovirus exposure and HLA in healthy donors. Study in general: Sequencing of roughly 180 million T cells in an earlier analysis found roughly 120 million unique TCR beta sequences.

General observations from the study: Donors belonging to an Asian-associated ancestry cluster reportedly showed fewer N-insertions in productive TCRs than the roughly 700-donor mean, according to what a later analysis found.

The PCR contained 60 Vbeta and 13 Jbeta primers. Sequencing used immunoSEQ multiplex PCR; TCRdb keeps in-frame clones, though not all of them. The sample records 85,000 to 120,000 clones, 70% to 80% being singletons. Input material: PBMCs. The rearrangement links TRBV7-3 to TRBJ2-3; perhaps TRBD2 as D (7 bases). This sequence originates from a man between 60 and 75 years old in good health and CMV-seronegative. In DNA, the CDR3 is TGTGCCAGCAGCCCGGCGGGGGCCGGGAGCACAGATACGCAGTATTTT. Translating gives CASSPAGAGSTDTQYF.